The rows below give T cell receptor beta chains drawn from one sample of a study of OX40 agonist ivuxolimab in advanced cancers. Here immunoSEQ multiplex PCR was the method, and the copy in TCRdb shows in-frame clones only, minus some. The sample lists over 15,000 clones; around 70% were seen once. The input for sequencing was CD4+ or CD8+ T cells sorted from blood, taken in a trial of the OX40 agonist ivuxolimab. Receptors originate from an adult with an advanced solid tumor such as melanoma, head and neck, liver or kidney cancer. Each CDR3 is given with its conserved first and last residue. The D gene is left open where the match is weak. Some rows mark clone size as missing; the rest say once, few, many or name a class of expanded clone.

- | TRBJ2-1 | 14 | TRBV9 | TRBD2 | CASSGLAGFYEQFF | TGTGCCAGCAGCGGTCTAGCGGGGTTCTATGAGCAGTTCTTC
- | TRBJ2-3 | 18 | TRBV10-2 | TRBD2 | CASSVEVAGSLVLDTQYF | TGCGCCAGCAGTGTTGAGGTAGCGGGGTCTCTTGTTTTGGATACGCAGTATTTT
- | TRBJ1-2 | 13 | TRBV5-6 | - | CASSTGSFYGYTF | TGTGCCAGCAGCACCGGGAGTTTCTATGGCTACACCTTC
few | TRBJ1-1 | 14 | TRBV7-3 | - | CASRPNSDGTEAFF | TGTGCCAGCAGACCTAATTCGGACGGCACTGAAGCTTTCTTT
- | TRBJ2-3 | 14 | TRBV11-2 | - | CASSSRSGADTQYF | TGTGCCAGCAGCTCGCGATCGGGCGCAGATACGCAGTATTTT
few | TRBJ1-2 | 14 | TRBV5-6 | - | CASSLGNAGYGYTF | TGTGCCAGCAGCTTGGGAAACGCGGGCTATGGCTACACCTTC
- | TRBJ2-2 | 15 | TRBV5-1 | TRBD2 | CASSSGLAGAGELFF | TGCGCCAGCAGCTCGGGACTAGCGGGAGCCGGGGAGCTGTTTTTT
few | TRBJ2-2 | 15 | TRBV2 | - | CASGEELSGTGELFF | TGTGCCAGCGGGGAGGAATTATCGGGCACCGGGGAGCTGTTTTTT
- | TRBJ2-2 | 16 | TRBV6-5 | - | CASSYTNWNDGGELFF | TGTGCCAGCAGTTACACGAATTGGAATGACGGCGGGGAGCTGTTTTTT
once | TRBJ1-5 | 15 | TRBV19 | TRBD1 | CASSITGGASQPQHF | TGTGCCAGTAGTATTACAGGGGGCGCGAGTCAGCCCCAGCATTTT
- | TRBJ2-3 | 16 | TRBV27 | TRBD2 | CASSPMVGLATDTQYF | TGTGCCAGCAGCCCAATGGTTGGACTAGCGACAGATACGCAGTATTTT